This T cell receptor (beta chain) was recovered during a study of shared clonotypes between healthy human individuals. This clone was counted a single time. The antigen remains undetermined. With 3 bases removed from V and 2 bases from J, the gap between germline ends came to 13 bases. The CDR3 covers 15 residues. Germline CDR1 is MDHEN and CDR2 is SYDVKM. The assay was immunoSEQ multiplex PCR, and TCRdb's table has in-frame clones only and misses some. Of more than 2 million clones in the sample, about 93% were seen once. CD45RO-negative, CCR7-positively selected cells formed the naive CD8 fraction, excluding terminally differentiated effector memory CD45RA+ cells. Participating donors were healthy, HIV-negative adults free of recent acute infections or vaccinations. General study points: Compared with clonotypes that all four donors shared, non-shared clonotypes had lower generation probabilities.

This chain connects TRBV28 to TRBJ1-2; D is possibly TRBD1 (5 bases). Sequencing input: naive CD8+ T cells from PBMCs. The clonotype comes from a man aged 18-30 years in good health. Some clones in this sample may be carry-over from other donors' samples. For the CDR3, the DNA is TGTGCCAGCAGTTTTGGGACCTCAGAAAACTATGGCTACACCTTC. It encodes CASSFGTSENYGYTF.